This T cell receptor beta chain comes out of a study of T cell clonotyping in hematopoietic cell transplantation. Of note for this clone: Antigen unknown.

Sequencing was performed with immunoSEQ multiplex PCR; in TCRdb, only in-frame clones are kept and a portion is missing. The sample yields a few thousand clones, 90% to 95% seen once. Findings and limits, study-wide: Pathologically expanded recipient clonotypes increased progressively from day 30 to day 180 as diversity fell.

V trimming: 5 bases; J trimming: 6 bases; junction bases outside the gene matches: 15. CDR1 is ENHRY and CDR2 is SYGVKD in the germline V gene. The CDR3 covers 16 residues. Sequenced here: PBMCs, sampled 180 days after allogeneic stem cell transplant. The J gene is TRBJ2-7, the V gene TRBV10-3; TRBD1 matches 8 bases. The receptor comes from a male patient aged 60-70 years who had an allogeneic stem cell transplant from a related donor, so the T cells may come from the graft donor. Some clones in this sample may be carry-over from other donors' samples. CDR3 residues: CAISPPRGTGFGEQYF. The CDR3 nucleotides are TGTGCCATCAGTCCCCCCAGAGGGACAGGTTTTGGCGAGCAGTACTTC.